This paragraph reports one TCR beta chain. This clone turned up a few times. Its specific antigen is unknown. Within one base of it there is no much larger clone, and no base qualities were kept. The entry originates in a study of beta chain features in type 1 diabetes (dated by TCRdb to 2017 to 2018). In the study overall: Patients and healthy donors did not differ in mean age, gender distribution, total cell number or subset yield. A total of some 100,000,000 sorted cells were examined across all samples, and a strong correlation was observed between cell number per subset and RNA yield. The study compared the TCRB repertoires of sorted circulating CD4+ T cell subsets in recently diagnosed type 1 diabetes patients with those in matched healthy donors. Regulatory and stem cell-like memory subsets were obtained from only 8 patients and roughly 8 healthy donors, while naive and central memory subsets were obtained from all 30 or so donors. Overall results and qualifications from the work: At VDJ recombination sites, patients with type 1 diabetes made fewer insertions and deleted more nucleotides, a pattern implying thymic rearrangement abnormalities. The naive, central memory and regulatory TCRB repertoires appeared to resemble one another more closely among patients than among healthy donors. Because the HLA sub-analyses included only small numbers of individuals, any influence of HLA type on TCRB rearrangement was left unresolved. In all four CD4+ subsets, TCRB CDR3 length was moderately but significantly shorter in type 1 diabetes patients. Shorter templates might have been favored by PCR, but patient and control samples were amplified and corrected together, so both groups would have been affected equally by any skew. Because cDNA was sequenced instead of genomic DNA, activated cells with high expression could be over-represented, although the groups did not differ in activation or CD3 levels.

The germline V gene encodes CDR1 SGHNT and CDR2 YYREEE (reference sequence). The CDR3 has 14 amino acids, counting the end cysteine and phenylalanine. Of all the DNA, just the CDR3 is kept, 42 bases in frame from base 1. V loses 4 bases, J loses 2 bases, and the germline ends lie 11 bases apart. From each donor, a single peripheral blood sample of about 100 mL on average was drawn into heparinised tubes. A BD FACSAria II was used to sort naive, central memory, regulatory and stem cell-like memory CD4+ T cells with a panel that included CD45RO, CCR7, CD25, CD127, CD95 and CD27. All sorted populations exceeded 95% purity. PBMCs were isolated right away by Lymphoprep density gradient centrifugation and were stained directly, without culture. To minimize batch effects, samples were stained and sorted in pairs, one healthy donor with one patient per experiment. All of the isolated RNA was reverse transcribed with the High Capacity cDNA Reverse Transcription Kit, so expressed TCRB transcripts were sequenced. Deep immunoSEQ sequencing was applied to naive, central memory and regulatory T cell samples, giving an average of about 3.4 million total reads per sample. After sorted cells were lysed in RLT buffer, RNA was extracted with DNase-treated RNeasy Micro or Mini kits, with the choice depending on cell number. Each cell subset was processed separately to prevent cross-contamination, with patient and healthy donor samples processed together. The immunoSEQ multiplex PCR was used to amplify TCRB sequences from cDNA, generating 87-bp fragments that spanned the CDR3 region. Sequencing of the amplicons was performed on the Illumina HiSeq platform. The study's processing was this. PCR bias was corrected computationally using synthetic template baselines, and reads within Hamming distance 2 were collapsed, with unmergeable singletons discarded. Reads were aligned against IMGT so that V, D and J genes, CDR3 length and insertions or deletions at six rearrangement sites could be assigned. Clonotype counts were normalized to sorted cell number within each subset before computing true diversity and Gini coefficients with the tcR R package. The overlap coefficient, calculated on TCRB nucleotide sequences, was used to measure repertoire sharing. Out-of-frame TCRB sequences from naive cells were analyzed as a proxy for the pre-selection repertoire. Sourced from immuneACCESS, this table was stored by TCRdb with only in-frame sequences that have V and J called. A share of the clones is absent; for the studies checked, an unresolved V gene accounts for under half, and the remainder has no known explanation. V and J calls and clone size are as listed in that table; D and trimming were resolved from the DNA. The sample table contains roughly 310,000 clones; only one count was recorded for about 11% of them. The ten largest clones capture around 0.015% of the sample.

Sequencing input: naive CD4+ T cells from blood. The sample's cell subset or site label, decoded: true naive CD4+ T cells. In this chain, TRBV5-4 is recombined with TRBJ2-3; the best D guess is TRBD2, with 6 bases matching. This clonotype was sampled from a woman aged 25 to 45 in good health. CDR3 loop: CASSPGLVTDTQYF. The bases read TGTGCCAGCAGCCCGGGACTGGTCACAGATACGCAGTATTTT.